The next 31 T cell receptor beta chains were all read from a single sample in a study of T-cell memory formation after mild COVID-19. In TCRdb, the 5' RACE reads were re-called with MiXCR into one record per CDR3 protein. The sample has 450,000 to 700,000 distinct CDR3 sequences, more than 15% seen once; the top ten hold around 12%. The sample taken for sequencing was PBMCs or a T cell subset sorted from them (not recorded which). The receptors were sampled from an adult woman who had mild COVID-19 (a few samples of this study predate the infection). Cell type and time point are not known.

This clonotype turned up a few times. Here the CDR3 reads CASSAPGQRVGAFF. The DNA of the CDR3 is TGCGCCAGCAGCGCCCCGGGCCAACGGGTAGGGGCGTTCTTC. The rearrangement links TRBV5-1 to TRBJ2-1, with D possibly TRBD1 on 5 matching bases. Germline CDR1 SGHRS, CDR2 YFSETQ. The length of the CDR3 is 14 residues. Trimming took 4 bases from V and 15 from J, leaving 23 bases between them.

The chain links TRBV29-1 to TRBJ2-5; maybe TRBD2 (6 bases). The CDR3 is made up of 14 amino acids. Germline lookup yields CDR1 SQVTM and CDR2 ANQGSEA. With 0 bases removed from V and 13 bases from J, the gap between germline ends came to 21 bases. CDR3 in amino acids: CSVEDQGRGSLVYF. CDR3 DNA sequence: TGCAGCGTTGAAGATCAGGGCCGGGGGAGCCTAGTGTACTTC.

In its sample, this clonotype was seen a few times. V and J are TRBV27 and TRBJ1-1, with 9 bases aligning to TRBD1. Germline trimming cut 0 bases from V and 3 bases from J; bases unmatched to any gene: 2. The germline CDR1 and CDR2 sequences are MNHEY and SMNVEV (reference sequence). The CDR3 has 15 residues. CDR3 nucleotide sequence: TGTGCCAGCAGTTTATCAACAGGGGGCCACACTGAAGCTTTCTTT. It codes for CASSLSTGGHTEAFF.

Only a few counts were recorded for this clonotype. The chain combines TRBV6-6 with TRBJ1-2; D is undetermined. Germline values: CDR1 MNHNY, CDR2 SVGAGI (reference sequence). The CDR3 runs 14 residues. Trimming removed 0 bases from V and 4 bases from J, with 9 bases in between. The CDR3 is CASSYSKEAYGYTF. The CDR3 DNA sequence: TGTGCCAGCAGTTACTCGAAGGAGGCCTATGGCTACACCTTC.

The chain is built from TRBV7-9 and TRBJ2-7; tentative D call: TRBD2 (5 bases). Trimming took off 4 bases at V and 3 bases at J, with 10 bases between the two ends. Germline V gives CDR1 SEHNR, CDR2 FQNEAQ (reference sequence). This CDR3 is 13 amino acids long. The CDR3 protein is CASSSSRDYEQYF. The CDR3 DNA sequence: TGTGCCAGCAGCTCCTCACGGGACTACGAGCAGTACTTC.

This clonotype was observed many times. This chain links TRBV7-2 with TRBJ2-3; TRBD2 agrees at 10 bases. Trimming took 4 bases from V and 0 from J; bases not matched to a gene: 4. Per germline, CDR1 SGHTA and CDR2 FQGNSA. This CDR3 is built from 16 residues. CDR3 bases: TGTGCCAGCAGCTCGCGAGCGGGAGGGAGCACAGATACGCAGTATTTT. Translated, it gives CASSSRAGGSTDTQYF.

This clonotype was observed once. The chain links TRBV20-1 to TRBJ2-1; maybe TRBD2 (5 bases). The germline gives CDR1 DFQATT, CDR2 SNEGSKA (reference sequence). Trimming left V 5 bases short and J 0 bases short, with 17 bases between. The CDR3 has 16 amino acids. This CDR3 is CSAPPPQRSSYNEQFF. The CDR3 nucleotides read TGCAGTGCTCCTCCACCCCAGCGGAGCTCCTACAATGAGCAGTTCTTC.

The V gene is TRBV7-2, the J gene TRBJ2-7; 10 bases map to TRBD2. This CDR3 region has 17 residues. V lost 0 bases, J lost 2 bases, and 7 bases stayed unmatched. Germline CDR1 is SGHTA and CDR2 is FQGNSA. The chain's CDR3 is CASSLARVAGGPYEQYF. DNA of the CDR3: TGTGCCAGCAGCTTAGCACGGGTAGCGGGGGGACCCTACGAGCAGTACTTC.

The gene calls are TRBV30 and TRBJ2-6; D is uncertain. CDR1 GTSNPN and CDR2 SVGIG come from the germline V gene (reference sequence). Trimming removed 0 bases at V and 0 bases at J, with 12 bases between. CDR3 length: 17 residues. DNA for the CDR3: TGTGCCTGGAGTGTAAAGGAAACCAGCTCTGGGGCCAACGTCCTGACTTTC. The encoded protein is CAWSVKETSSGANVLTF.

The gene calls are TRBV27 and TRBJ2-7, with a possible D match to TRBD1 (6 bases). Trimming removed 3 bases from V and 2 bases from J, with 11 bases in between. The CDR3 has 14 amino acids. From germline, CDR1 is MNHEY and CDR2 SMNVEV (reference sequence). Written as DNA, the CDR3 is TGTGCCAGCAGTTTGAAGGGACACCCCTACGAGCAGTACTTC. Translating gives CASSLKGHPYEQYF.

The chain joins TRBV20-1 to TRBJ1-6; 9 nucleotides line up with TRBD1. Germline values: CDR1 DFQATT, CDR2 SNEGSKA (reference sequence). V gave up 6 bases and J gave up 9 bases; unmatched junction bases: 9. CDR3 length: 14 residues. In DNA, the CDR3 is TGCAGTGCCAGACCGGGACAGGGCGGTTCACCCCTCCACTTT. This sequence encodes CSARPGQGGSPLHF.

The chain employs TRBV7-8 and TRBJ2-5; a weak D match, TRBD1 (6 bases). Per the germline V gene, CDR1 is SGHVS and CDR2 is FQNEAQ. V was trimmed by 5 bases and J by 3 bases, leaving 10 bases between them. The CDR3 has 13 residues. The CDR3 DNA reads TGTGCCAGCAGCCATGGACAGAAAGAGACCCAGTACTTC. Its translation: CASSHGQKETQYF.

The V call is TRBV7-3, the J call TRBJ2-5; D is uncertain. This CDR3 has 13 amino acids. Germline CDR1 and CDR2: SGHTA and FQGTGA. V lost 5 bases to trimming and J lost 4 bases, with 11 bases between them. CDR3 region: CASSLSALETQYF. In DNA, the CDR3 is TGTGCCAGCAGCCTTTCCGCGTTAGAGACCCAGTACTTC.

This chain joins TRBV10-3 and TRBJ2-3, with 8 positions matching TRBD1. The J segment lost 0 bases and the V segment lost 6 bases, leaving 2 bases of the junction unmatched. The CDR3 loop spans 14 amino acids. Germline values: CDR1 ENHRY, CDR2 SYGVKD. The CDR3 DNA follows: TGTGCCATCAGCCGGACAGGGAGCACAGATACGCAGTATTTT. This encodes CAISRTGSTDTQYF.

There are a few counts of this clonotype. This CDR3 reads CASSLNSDYEQYF. The CDR3 DNA reads as TGTGCCAGTAGTCTCAACTCGGACTACGAGCAGTACTTC. This chain joins TRBV19 and TRBJ2-7, with D unclear. V lost 5 bases, J lost 3 bases, and 11 bases lay in between. The CDR3 spans 13 residues. CDR1 and CDR2 from the germline V gene are LNHDA and SQIVND (reference sequence).

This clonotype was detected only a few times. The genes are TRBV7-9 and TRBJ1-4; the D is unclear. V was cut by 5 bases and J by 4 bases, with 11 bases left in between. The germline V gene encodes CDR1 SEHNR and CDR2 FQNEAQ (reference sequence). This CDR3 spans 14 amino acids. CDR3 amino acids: CASSPPLDNEKLFF. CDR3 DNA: TGTGCCAGCAGCCCCCCTTTGGATAATGAAAAACTGTTTTTT.

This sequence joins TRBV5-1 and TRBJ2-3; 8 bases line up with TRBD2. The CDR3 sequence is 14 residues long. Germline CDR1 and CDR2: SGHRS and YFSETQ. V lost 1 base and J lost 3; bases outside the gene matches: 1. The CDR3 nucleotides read TGCGCCAGCAGCTTGATAGCGGGAACAGATACGCAGTATTTT. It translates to CASSLIAGTDTQYF.

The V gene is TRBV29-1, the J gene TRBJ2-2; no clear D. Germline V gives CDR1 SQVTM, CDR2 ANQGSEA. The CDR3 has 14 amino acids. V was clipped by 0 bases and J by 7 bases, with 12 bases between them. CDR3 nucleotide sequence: TGCAGCGTTGAAGATTTGGGCGTGAACGGGGAGCTGTTTTTT. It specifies CSVEDLGVNGELFF.

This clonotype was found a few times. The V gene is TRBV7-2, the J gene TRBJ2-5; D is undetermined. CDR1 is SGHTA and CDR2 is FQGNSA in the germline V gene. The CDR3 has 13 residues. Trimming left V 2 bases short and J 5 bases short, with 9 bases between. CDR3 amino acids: CASSLYSQETQYF. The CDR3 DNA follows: TGTGCCAGCAGCTTATACTCTCAGGAGACCCAGTACTTC.

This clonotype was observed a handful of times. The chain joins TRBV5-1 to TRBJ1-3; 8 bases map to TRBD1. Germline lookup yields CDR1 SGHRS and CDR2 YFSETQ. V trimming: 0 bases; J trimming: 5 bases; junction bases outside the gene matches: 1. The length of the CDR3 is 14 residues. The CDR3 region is CASSLGTGRNTIYF. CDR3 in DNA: TGCGCCAGCAGCTTGGGGACAGGGCGAAACACCATATATTTT.

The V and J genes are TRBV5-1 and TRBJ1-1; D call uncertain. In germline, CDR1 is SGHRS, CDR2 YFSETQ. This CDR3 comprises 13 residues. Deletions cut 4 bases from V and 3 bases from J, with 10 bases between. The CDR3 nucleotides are TGCGCCAGCAGCGTCCAGGCCCACACTGAAGCTTTCTTT. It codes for CASSVQAHTEAFF.

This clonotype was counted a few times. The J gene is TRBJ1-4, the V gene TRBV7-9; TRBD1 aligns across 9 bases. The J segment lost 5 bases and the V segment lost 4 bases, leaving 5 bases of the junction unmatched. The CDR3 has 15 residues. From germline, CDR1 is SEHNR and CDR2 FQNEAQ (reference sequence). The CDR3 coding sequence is TGTGCCAGCAGCTCATGGGACAGGGAGAATGAAAAACTGTTTTTT. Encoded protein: CASSSWDRENEKLFF.

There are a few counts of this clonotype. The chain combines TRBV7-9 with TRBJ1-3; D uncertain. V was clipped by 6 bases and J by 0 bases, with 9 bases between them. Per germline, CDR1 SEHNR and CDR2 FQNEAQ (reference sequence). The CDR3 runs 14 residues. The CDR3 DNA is TGTGCCAGCAGGAAGGGCTCCTCTGGAAACACCATATATTTT. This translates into CASRKGSSGNTIYF.

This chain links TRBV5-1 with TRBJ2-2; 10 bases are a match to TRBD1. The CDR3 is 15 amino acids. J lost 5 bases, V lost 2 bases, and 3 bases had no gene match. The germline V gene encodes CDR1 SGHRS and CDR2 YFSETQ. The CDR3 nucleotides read TGCGCCAGCAGCTTCGCGGGACAGGGGACCGGGGAGCTGTTTTTT. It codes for CASSFAGQGTGELFF.

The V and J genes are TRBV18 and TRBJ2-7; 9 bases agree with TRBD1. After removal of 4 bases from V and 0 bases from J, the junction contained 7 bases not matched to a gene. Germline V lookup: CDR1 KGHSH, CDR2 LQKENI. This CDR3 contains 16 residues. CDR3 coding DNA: TGTGCCAGCTCACAGGGGACAGGGAGGAGCTCCTACGAGCAGTACTTC. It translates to CASSQGTGRSSYEQYF.

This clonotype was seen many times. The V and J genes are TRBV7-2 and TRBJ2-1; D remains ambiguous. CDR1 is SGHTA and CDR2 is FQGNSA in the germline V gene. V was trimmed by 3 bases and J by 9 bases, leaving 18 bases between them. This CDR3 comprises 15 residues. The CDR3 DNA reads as TGTGCCAGCAGCTTTTGGGTAACTCGAGGCGGTGAGCAGTTCTTC. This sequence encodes CASSFWVTRGGEQFF.

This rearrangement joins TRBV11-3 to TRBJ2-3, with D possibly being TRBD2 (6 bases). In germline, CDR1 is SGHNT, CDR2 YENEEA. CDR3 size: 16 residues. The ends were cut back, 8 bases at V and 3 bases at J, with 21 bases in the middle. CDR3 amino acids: CASSRNGGIGTDTQYF. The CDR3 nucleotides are TGTGCCAGCTCCCGGAACGGGGGAATCGGAACAGATACGCAGTATTTT.

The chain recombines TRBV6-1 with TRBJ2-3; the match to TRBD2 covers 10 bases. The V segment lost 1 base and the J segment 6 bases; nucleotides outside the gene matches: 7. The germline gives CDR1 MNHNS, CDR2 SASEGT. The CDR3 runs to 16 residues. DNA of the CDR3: TGTGCCAGCAGTGAAGGGCTAGCGGGAGCATCTGATACGCAGTATTTT. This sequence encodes CASSEGLAGASDTQYF.

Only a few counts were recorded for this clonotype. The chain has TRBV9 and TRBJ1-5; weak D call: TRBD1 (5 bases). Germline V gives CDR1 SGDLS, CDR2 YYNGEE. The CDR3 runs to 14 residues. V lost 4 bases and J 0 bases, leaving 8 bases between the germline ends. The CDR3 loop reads CASSIDSSNQPQHF. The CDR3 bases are TGTGCCAGCAGCATTGACAGTAGCAATCAGCCCCAGCATTTT.

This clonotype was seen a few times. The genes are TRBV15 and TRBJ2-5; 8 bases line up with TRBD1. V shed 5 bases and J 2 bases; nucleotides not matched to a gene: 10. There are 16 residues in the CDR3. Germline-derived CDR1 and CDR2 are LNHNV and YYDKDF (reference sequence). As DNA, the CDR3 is TGTGCCACCAGCTCCCGCGGGACAGGCAAACAAGAGACCCAGTACTTC. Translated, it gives CATSSRGTGKQETQYF.

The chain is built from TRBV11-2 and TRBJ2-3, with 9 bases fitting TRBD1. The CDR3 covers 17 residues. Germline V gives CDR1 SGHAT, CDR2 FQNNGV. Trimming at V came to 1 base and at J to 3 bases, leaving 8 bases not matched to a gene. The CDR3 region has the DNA TGTGCCAGCAGCTTAGTAGGATCGGACAGGGGTACAGATACGCAGTATTTT. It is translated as CASSLVGSDRGTDTQYF.